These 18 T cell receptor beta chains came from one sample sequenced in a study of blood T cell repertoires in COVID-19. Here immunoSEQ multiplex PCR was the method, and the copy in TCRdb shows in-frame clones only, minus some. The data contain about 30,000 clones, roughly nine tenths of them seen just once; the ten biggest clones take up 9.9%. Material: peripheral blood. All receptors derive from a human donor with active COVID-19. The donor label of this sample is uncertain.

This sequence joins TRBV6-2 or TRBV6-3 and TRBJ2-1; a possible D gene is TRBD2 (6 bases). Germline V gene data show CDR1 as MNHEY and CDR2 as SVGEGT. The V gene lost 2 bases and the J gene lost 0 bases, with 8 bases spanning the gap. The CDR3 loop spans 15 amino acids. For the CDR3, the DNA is TGTGCCAGCAGTTACGGGACTTCCTCCTACAATGAGCAGTTCTTC. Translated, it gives CASSYGTSSYNEQFF.

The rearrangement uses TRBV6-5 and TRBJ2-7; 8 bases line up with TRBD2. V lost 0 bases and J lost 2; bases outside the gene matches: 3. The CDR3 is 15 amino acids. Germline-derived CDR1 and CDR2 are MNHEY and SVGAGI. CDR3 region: CASSYSSGLAYEQYF. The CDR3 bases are TGTGCCAGCAGTTACTCATCGGGACTAGCCTACGAGCAGTACTTC.

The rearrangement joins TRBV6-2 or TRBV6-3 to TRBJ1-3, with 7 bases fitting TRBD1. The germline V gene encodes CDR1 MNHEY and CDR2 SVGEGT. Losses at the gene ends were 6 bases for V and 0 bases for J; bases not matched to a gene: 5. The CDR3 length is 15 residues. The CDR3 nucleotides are TGTGCCAGCAGCCGGGGACAGTCCTCTGGAAACACCATATATTTT. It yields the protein CASSRGQSSGNTIYF.

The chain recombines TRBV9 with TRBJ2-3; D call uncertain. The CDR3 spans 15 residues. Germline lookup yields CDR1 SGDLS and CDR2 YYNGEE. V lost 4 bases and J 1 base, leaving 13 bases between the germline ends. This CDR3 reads CASSPQPSRTDTQYF. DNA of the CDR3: TGTGCCAGCAGCCCACAGCCATCTCGCACAGATACGCAGTATTTT.

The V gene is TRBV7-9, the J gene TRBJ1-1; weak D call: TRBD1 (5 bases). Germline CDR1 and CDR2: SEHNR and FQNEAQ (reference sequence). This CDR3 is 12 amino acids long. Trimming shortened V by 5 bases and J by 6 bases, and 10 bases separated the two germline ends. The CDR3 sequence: CASSPGGAEAFF. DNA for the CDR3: TGTGCCAGCAGCCCCGGGGGGGCTGAAGCTTTCTTT.

The CDR3 DNA reads as TGTGCCAGCAGCCAAACGAACCAGGGAAAGGCTTTCTTT. Translated: CASSQTNQGKAFF. V usage is TRBV6-2 or TRBV6-3 and J usage is TRBJ1-1; maybe TRBD1 (5 bases). CDR3 length: 13 residues. Germline lookup yields CDR1 MNHEY and CDR2 SVGEGT. The ends were cut back, 6 bases at V and 11 bases at J, with 19 bases in the middle.

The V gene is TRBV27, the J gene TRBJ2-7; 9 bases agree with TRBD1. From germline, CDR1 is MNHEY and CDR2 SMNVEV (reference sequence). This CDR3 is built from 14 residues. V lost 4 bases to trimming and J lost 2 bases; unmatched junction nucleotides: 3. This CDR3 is CASSYGQGTYEQYF. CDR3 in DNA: TGTGCCAGCAGTTACGGACAGGGGACCTACGAGCAGTACTTC.

In DNA form, the CDR3 reads TGTGCCAGCAGCTTGGGCCGACTAGCGGGGGGGACGGAAGAGACCCAGTACTTC. This codes for CASSLGRLAGGTEETQYF. The V and J genes are TRBV7-2 and TRBJ2-5; 14 positions match TRBD2. Germline values: CDR1 SGHTA, CDR2 FQGNSA. The J segment lost 3 bases and the V segment lost 3 bases, leaving 9 bases of the junction unmatched. The CDR3 is 18 residues long.

The DNA for the CDR3 is TGTGCCAGCAGTTTCCGGATGGGGACTAGCGGGGGGGTTCGGGACAATGAGCAGTTCTTC. Translating gives CASSFRMGTSGGVRDNEQFF. The J gene is TRBJ2-1, the V gene TRBV27, with TRBD2 matching over 16 bases. CDR1 is MNHEY and CDR2 is SMNVEV in the germline V gene (reference sequence). Trimming removed 3 bases from V and 5 bases from J; junction bases left unmatched: 13. This CDR3 contains 20 residues.

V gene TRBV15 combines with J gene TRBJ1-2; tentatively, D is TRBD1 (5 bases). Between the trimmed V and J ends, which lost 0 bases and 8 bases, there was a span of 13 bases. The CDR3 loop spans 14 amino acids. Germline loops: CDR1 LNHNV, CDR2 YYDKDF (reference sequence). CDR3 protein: CATSRDTGGIGYTF. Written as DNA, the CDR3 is TGTGCCACCAGCAGAGATACAGGCGGTATAGGCTACACCTTC.

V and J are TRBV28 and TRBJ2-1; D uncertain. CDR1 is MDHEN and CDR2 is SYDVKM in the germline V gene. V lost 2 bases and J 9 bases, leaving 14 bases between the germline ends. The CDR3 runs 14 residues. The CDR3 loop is CASSLTTALTEQFF. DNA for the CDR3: TGTGCCAGCAGTTTAACTACGGCTCTAACTGAGCAGTTCTTC.

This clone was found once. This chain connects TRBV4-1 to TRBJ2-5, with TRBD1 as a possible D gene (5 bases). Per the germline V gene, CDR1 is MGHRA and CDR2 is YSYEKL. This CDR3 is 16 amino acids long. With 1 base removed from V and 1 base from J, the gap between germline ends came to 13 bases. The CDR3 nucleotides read TGCGCCAGCAGCCAAGGGGGCAGGGCTTTCCAAGAGACCCAGTACTTC. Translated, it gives CASSQGGRAFQETQYF.

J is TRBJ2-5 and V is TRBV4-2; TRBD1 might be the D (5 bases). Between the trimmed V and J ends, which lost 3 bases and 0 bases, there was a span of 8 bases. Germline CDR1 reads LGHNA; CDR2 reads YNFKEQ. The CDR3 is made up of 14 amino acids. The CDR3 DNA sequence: TGTGCCAGCAGCCAGCAGGGAAACCAAGAGACCCAGTACTTC. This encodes CASSQQGNQETQYF.

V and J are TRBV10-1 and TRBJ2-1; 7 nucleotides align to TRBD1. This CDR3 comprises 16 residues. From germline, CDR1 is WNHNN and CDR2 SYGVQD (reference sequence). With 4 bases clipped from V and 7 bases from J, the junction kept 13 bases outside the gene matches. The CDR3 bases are TGCGCCAGCAGTGGGGGCCCGACAGGGTTGGCGAATGAGCAGTTCTTC. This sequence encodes CASSGGPTGLANEQFF.

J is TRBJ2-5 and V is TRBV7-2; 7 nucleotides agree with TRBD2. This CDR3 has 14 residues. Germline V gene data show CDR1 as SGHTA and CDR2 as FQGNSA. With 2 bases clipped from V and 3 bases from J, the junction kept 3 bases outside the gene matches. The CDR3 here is CASSLRGGEETQYF. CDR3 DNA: TGTGCCAGCAGCTTACGCGGGGGAGAAGAGACCCAGTACTTC.

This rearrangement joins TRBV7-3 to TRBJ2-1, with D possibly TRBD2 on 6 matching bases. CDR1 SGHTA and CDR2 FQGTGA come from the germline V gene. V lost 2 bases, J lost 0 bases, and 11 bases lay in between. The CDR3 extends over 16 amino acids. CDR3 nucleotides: TGTGCCAGCAGCTTATCTGGGGGGAGCTCCTACAATGAGCAGTTCTTC. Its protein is CASSLSGGSSYNEQFF.

The CDR3 loop is CASSQSAGGPHFEQYF. CDR3 nucleotides: TGTGCCAGCAGCCAGTCAGCGGGAGGGCCCCACTTCGAGCAGTACTTC. This sequence joins TRBV4-2 and TRBJ2-7; 10 nucleotides match TRBD2. This CDR3 spans 16 amino acids. V dropped 3 bases and J dropped 6; count of bases not matched to a gene: 11. Germline CDR1 and CDR2: LGHNA and YNFKEQ.

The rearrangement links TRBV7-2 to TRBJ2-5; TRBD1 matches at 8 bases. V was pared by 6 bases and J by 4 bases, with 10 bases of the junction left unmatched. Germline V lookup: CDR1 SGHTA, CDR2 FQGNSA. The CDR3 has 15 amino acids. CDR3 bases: TGTGCCAGCAGTTCCCTCACAGGGGGTAGAGAGACCCAGTACTTC. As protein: CASSSLTGGRETQYF.